This T cell receptor (beta chain) emerged from a study of shared clonotypes between healthy human individuals. On the study more broadly: The cohort had a couple of women and a few men, ages 18 to 49. Study conclusions and caveats: For naive CD4 cells, roughly 5% of clonotypes were shared across four donors.

Remarks on this clone: Its specificity is not known.

Donors, healthy HIV-negative adults, lacked recent acute infections or vaccinations. Samples underwent the assay at deep level. TCRdb's table, derived via immunoSEQ multiplex PCR, lists solely in-frame clones and lacks some. The profile shows around 510,000 clones, 90% to 97% of them singletons. The CDR3 loop spans 13 amino acids. CDR1 SGHRS and CDR2 YFSETQ come from the germline V gene. V gave up 4 bases and J gave up 5 bases, with 10 bases separating them. The clonotype comes from a woman in her twenties or thirties in good health. The material sequenced was naive CD4+ T cells sorted from blood. As to subset: CD45RA+ positively selected. The rearrangement joins TRBV5-1 to TRBJ2-1; possibly TRBD1 for D (5 bases). CDR3 loop: CASSPTANNEQFF. The CDR3 region has the DNA TGCGCCAGCAGCCCGACAGCTAACAATGAGCAGTTCTTC. Based on the CDR3 plus reference TRBV5-1 and TRBJ2-1, the full variable domain is KAGVTQTPRYLIKTRGQQVTLSCSPISGHRSVSWYQQTPGQGLQFLFEYFSETQRNKGNFPGRFSGRQFSNSRSEMNVSTLELGDSALYLCASSPTANNEQFFGPGTRLTVL.